This T cell receptor beta chain was profiled in a study of T cell clusters in autoimmune cytopenias. By frequency, this clonotype is medium-sized. TRB amplification used 250 ng of peripheral blood genomic DNA. Looked up from germline, CDR1 is SGHVS and CDR2 is FNYEAQ. The CDR3 contains 16 residues. Multiplex touch-down PCR amplified TRB using TRB-A and TRB-B pools in one tube. TCRdb re-called the multiplex PCR reads, yielding one record per CDR3 amino acid sequence without DNA. Its table lists 1,500 to 2,000 distinct CDR3 sequences. These data are also associated with another study on T cell repertoires in aging, cancer and after chemotherapy. Turning to that study: The whole study produced a dataset of approximately 10 million TCR reads. Compared with age-matched healthy donors, untreated hematological or solid cancer patients showed higher blood TCR clonality.

The source of this sequence is a human donor with chronic lymphocytic leukemia. The sequencing input was peripheral blood. The chain uses TRBV7-6 and TRBJ2-5; TCRdb picks TRBD2, but there is no DNA to check that call. The CDR3 reads CASSLGGLASQETQYF. Full variable domain (outside the CDR3, taken from reference TRBV7-6 and TRBJ2-5): GAGVSQSPRYKVTKRGQDVALRCDPISGHVSLYWYRQALGQGPEFLTYFNYEAQQDKSGLPNDRFSAERPEGSISTLTIQRTEQRDSAMYRCASSLGGLASQETQYFGPGTRLLVL.